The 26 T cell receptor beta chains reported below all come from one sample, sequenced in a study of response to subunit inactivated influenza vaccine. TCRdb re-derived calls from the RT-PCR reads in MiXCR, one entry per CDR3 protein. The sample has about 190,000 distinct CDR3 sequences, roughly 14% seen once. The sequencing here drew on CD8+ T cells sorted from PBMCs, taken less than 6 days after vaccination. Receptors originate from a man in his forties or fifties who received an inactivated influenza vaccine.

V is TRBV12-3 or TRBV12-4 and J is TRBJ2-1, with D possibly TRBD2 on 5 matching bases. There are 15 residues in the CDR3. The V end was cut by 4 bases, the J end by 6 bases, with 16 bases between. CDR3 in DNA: TGTGCCAGCAGTTCCCTAGCCAGCGCCCGCAATGAGCAGTTCTTC. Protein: CASSSLASARNEQFF.

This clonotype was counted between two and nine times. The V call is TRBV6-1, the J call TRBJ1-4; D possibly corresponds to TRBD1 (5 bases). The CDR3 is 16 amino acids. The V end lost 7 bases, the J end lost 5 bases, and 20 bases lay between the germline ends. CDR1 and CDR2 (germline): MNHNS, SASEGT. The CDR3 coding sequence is TGTGCCAGCACGGTCCGGAGACAGTTGCGGAATGAAAAACTGTTTTTT. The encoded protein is CASTVRRQLRNEKLFF.

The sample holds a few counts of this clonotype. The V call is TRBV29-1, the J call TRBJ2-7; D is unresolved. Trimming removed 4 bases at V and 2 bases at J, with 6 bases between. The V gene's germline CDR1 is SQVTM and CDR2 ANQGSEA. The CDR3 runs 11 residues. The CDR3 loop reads CSVVVAYEQYF. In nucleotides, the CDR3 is TGCAGCGTTGTCGTCGCCTACGAGCAGTACTTC.

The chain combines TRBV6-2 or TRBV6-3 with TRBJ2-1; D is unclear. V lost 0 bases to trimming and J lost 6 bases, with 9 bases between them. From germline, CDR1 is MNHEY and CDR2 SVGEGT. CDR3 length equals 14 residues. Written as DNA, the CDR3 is TGTGCCAGCAGTTACTCTCACACTACCAATGAGCAGTTCTTC. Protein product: CASSYSHTTNEQFF.

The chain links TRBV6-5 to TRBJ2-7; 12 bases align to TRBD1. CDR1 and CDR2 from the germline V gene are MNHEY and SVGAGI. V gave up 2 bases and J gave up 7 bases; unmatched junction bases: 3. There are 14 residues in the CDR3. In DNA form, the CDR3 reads TGTGCCAGCAGTTACGGGACAGGGGGCGAGGAGCAGTACTTC. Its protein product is CASSYGTGGEEQYF.

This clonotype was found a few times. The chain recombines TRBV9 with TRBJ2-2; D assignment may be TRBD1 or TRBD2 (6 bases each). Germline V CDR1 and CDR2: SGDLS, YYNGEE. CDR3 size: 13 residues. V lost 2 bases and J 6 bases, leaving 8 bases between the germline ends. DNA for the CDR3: TGTGCCAGCAGCGTGGGGGGCGCCGGGGAGCTGTTTTTT. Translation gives CASSVGGAGELFF.

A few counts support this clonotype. The CDR3 is CASSPGASYEQYF. CDR3 DNA sequence: TGTGCCAGCAGCCCCGGTGCGTCCTACGAGCAGTACTTC. The chain carries TRBV11-2 and TRBJ2-7; D ambiguous. In germline, CDR1 is SGHAT, CDR2 FQNNGV. The CDR3 covers 13 residues. Trimming took 5 bases from V and 1 from J, leaving 9 bases between them.

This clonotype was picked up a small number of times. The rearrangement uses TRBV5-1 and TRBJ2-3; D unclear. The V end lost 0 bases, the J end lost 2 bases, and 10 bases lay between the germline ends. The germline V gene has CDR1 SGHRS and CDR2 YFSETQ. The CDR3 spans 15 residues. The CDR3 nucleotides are TGCGCCAGCAGCTTGGGTTTCCTTATCACAGATACGCAGTATTTT. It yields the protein CASSLGFLITDTQYF.

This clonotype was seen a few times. In nucleotides, the CDR3 is TGTGCCAGCAGCTTATACGCGGGGGAGCTGTTTTTT. As protein: CASSLYAGELFF. The gene calls are TRBV7-6 and TRBJ2-2; no firm D call. The length of the CDR3 is 12 residues. V lost 2 bases to trimming and J lost 8 bases, with 6 bases between them. CDR1 SGHVS and CDR2 FNYEAQ come from the germline V gene.

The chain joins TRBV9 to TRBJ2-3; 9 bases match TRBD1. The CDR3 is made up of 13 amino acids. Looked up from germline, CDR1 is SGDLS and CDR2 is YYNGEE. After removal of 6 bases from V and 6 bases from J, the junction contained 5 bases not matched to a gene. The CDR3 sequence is CASTGQGGDTQYF. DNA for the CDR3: TGTGCCAGCACGGGACAGGGCGGTGATACGCAGTATTTT. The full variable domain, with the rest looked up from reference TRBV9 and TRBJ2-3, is DSGVTQTPKHLITATGQRVTLRCSPRSGDLSVYWYQQSLDQGLQFLIQYYNGEERAKGNILERFSAQQFPDLHSELNLSSLELGDSALYFCASTGQGGDTQYFGPGTRLTVL.

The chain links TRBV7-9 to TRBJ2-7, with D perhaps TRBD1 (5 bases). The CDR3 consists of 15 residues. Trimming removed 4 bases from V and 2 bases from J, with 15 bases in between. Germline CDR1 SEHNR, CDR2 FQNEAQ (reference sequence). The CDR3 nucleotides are TGTGCCAGCAGCTCTAGACAGCCCGCTACCTACGAGCAGTACTTC. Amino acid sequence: CASSSRQPATYEQYF.

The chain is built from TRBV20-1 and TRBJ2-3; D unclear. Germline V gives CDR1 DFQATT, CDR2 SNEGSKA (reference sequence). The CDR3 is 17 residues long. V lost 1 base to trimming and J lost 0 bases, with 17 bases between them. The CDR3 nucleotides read TGCAGTGCTAGAGCTCCACTTGACGGAGCTAGCACAGATACGCAGTATTTT. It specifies CSARAPLDGASTDTQYF.

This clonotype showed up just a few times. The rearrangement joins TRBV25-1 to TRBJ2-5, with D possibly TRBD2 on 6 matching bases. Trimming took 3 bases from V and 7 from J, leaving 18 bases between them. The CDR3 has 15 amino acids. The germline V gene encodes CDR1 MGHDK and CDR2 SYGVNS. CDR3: CASSERGLGLGTQYF. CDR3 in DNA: TGTGCCAGCAGTGAGCGGGGTCTTGGGTTAGGGACCCAGTACTTC.

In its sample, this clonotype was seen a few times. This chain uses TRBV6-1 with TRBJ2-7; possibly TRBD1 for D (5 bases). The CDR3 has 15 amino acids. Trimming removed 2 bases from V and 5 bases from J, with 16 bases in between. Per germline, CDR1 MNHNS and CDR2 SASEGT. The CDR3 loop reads CASSEFFTGRNEQYF. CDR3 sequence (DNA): TGTGCCAGCAGTGAATTCTTCACAGGCAGAAACGAGCAGTACTTC.

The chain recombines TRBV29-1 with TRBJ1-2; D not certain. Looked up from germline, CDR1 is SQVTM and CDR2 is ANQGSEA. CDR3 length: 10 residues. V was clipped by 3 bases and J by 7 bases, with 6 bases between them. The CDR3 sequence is CSVEGGGYTF. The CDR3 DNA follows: TGCAGCGTTGAGGGTGGTGGCTACACCTTC.

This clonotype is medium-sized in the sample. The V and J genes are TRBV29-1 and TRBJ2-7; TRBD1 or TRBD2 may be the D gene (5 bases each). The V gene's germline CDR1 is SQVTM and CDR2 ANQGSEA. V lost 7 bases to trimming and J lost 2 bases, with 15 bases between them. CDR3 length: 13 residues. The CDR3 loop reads CSAETDYTYEQYF. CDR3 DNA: TGCAGCGCCGAGACAGACTACACCTACGAGCAGTACTTC.

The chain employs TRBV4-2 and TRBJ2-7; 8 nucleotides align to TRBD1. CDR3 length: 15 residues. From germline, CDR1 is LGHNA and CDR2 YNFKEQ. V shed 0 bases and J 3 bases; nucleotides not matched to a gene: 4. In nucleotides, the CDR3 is TGTGCCAGCAGCCAAGAGGGGACAGGCCACTACGAGCAGTACTTC. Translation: CASSQEGTGHYEQYF.

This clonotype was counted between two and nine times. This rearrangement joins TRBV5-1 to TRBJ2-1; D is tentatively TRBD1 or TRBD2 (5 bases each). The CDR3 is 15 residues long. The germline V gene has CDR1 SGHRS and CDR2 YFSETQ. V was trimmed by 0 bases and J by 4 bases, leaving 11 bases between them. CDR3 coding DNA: TGCGCCAGCAGCTTGGGGTCGGGGCCTTACAATGAGCAGTTCTTC. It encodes CASSLGSGPYNEQFF. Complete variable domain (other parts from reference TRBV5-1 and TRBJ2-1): KAGVTQTPRYLIKTRGQQVTLSCSPISGHRSVSWYQQTPGQGLQFLFEYFSETQRNKGNFPGRFSGRQFSNSRSEMNVSTLELGDSALYLCASSLGSGPYNEQFFGPGTRLTVL.

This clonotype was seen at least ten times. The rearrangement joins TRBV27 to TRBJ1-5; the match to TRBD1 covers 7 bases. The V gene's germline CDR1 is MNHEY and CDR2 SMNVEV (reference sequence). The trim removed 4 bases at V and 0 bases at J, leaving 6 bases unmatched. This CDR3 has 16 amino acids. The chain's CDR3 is CASSYTGAYSNQPQHF. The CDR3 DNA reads TGTGCCAGCAGTTATACAGGGGCCTATAGCAATCAGCCCCAGCATTTT.

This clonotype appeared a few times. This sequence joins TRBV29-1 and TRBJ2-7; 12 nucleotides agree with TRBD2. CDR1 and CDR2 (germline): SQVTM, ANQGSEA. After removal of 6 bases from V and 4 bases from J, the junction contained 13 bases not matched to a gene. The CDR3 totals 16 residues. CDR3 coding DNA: TGCAGCGTGCTCCCTCCCACTAGCGGGGGGATTTACGAGCAGTACTTC. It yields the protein CSVLPPTSGGIYEQYF.

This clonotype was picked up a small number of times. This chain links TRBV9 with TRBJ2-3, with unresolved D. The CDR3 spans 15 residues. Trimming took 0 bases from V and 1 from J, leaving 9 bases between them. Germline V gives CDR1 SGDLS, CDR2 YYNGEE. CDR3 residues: CASSVVGQGTDTQYF. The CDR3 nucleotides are TGTGCCAGCAGCGTAGTCGGGCAGGGCACAGATACGCAGTATTTT.

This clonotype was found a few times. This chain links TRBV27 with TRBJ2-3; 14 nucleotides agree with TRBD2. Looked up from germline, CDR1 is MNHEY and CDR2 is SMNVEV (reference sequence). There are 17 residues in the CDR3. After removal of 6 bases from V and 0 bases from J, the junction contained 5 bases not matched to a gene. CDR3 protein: CASRGLAGGASTDTQYF. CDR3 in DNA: TGTGCCAGCAGAGGACTAGCGGGGGGCGCTAGCACAGATACGCAGTATTTT.

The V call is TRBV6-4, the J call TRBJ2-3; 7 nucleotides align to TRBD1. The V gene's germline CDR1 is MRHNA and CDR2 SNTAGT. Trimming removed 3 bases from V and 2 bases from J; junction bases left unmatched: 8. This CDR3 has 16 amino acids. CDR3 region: CASSEYGTAITDTQYF. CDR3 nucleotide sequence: TGTGCCAGCAGTGAGTACGGGACAGCCATCACAGATACGCAGTATTTT.

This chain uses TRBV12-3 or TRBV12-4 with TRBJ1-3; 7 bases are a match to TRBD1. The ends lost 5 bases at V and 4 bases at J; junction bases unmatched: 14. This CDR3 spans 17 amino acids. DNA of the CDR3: TGTGCCAGCAGTCACAGGGAGGGGGCCTTGGCGGGAAACACCATATATTTT. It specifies CASSHREGALAGNTIYF.

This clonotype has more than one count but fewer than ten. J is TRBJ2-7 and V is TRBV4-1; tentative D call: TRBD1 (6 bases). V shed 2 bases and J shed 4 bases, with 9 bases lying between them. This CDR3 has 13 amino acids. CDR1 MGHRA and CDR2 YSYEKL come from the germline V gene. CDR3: CASSQSTGYEQYF. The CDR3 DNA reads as TGCGCCAGCAGCCAATCGACAGGATACGAGCAGTACTTC.

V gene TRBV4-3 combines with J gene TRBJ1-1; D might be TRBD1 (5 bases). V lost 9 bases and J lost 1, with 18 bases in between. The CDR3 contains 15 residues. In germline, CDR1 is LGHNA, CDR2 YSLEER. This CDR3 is CASTAGTGWNTEAFF. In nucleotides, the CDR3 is TGCGCCAGTACTGCAGGGACCGGGTGGAACACTGAAGCTTTCTTT.